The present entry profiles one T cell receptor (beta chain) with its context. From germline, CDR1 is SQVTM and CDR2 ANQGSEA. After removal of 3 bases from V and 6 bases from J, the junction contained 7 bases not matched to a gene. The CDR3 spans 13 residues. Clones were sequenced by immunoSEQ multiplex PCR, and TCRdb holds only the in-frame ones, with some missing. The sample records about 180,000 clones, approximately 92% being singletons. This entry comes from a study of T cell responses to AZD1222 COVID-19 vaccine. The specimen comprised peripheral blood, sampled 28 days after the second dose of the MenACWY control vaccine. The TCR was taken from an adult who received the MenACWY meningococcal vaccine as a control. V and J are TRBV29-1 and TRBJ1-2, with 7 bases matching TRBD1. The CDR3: CSVDMATGNGYTF. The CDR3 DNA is TGCAGCGTTGATATGGCGACAGGGAATGGCTACACCTTC.